Following are 25 T cell receptor beta chains from one sample sequenced in a study of vaccination and CD4 T cells after COVID-19. Sample treatment: approximately 10-day PBMC culture with coronavirus spike peptide pools or control peptides (ViraFEST assay). An Oncomine TCR Beta short-read assay was used to sequence the DNA from cultured CD4+ T cells. TCRdb independently ran MiXCR on the PCR reads; one entry per CDR3 protein. The table has 15,000 or so distinct CDR3 sequences, over 45% seen once. No antigen has been identified for these receptors. Sequenced material: CD4+ T cells from blood, cultured in vitro. The receptor source for this set is a human donor who had recovered from COVID-19.

CDR3 residues: CASSLGGTSGETQYF. The CDR3 region has the DNA TGTGCCAGCAGCTTAGGGGGGACTAGCGGAGAGACCCAGTACTTC. The chain carries TRBV11-2 and TRBJ2-5; 11 bases line up with TRBD2. V lost 1 base and J lost 4; bases outside the gene matches: 2. The V gene's germline CDR1 is SGHAT and CDR2 FQNNGV. The CDR3 has 15 amino acids.

The rearrangement uses TRBV20-1 and TRBJ2-5, with D unresolved. Germline lookup yields CDR1 DFQATT and CDR2 SNEGSKA (reference sequence). The V end was cut by 3 bases, the J end by 1 base, with 3 bases between. This CDR3 is built from 11 residues. The CDR3 sequence is CSASAQETQYF. The CDR3 bases are TGCAGTGCTAGCGCCCAAGAGACCCAGTACTTC.

V and J are TRBV19 and TRBJ2-7; a possible D gene is TRBD1 (5 bases). CDR1 is LNHDA, CDR2 SQIVND, per germline (reference sequence). CDR3 length: 14 amino acids. Deletions cut 4 bases from V and 0 bases from J, with 10 bases between. CDR3 residues: CASSRQLSSYEQYF. CDR3 sequence (DNA): TGTGCCAGTAGTAGACAGCTTTCCTCCTACGAGCAGTACTTC.

The rearrangement uses TRBV12-3 or TRBV12-4 and TRBJ1-5; 7 bases line up with TRBD1. With V trimmed by 5 bases and J by 0 bases, 4 bases remained unmatched. The CDR3 runs 15 residues. The CDR3 DNA is TGTGCCAGCAGTCTACAGGGGTCTAGCAATCAGCCCCAGCATTTT. Encoded protein: CASSLQGSSNQPQHF.

The J gene is TRBJ1-5, the V gene TRBV5-1; D remains unclear. Trimming removed 1 base from V and 1 base from J, with 3 bases in between. The CDR3 is 13 residues long. Looked up from germline, CDR1 is SGHRS and CDR2 is YFSETQ. The CDR3 DNA follows: TGCGCCAGCAGCTTGAACAGCAATCAGCCCCAGCATTTT. Residues: CASSLNSNQPQHF.

This rearrangement joins TRBV20-1 to TRBJ2-3; D not resolved. The V and J ends lost 5 bases and 6 bases respectively, with 6 bases between them. Looked up from germline, CDR1 is DFQATT and CDR2 is SNEGSKA (reference sequence). The CDR3 sequence is 10 residues long. The CDR3 bases are TGCAGTGCTGCTATTGATACGCAGTATTTT. Its translation: CSAAIDTQYF.

This clonotype was observed a few times. The chain is built from TRBV6-1 and TRBJ1-2; no firm D call. V shed 8 bases and J shed 2 bases, with 12 bases lying between them. The germline V gene encodes CDR1 MNHNS and CDR2 SASEGT. The CDR3 contains 13 residues. The CDR3 here is CASGYDRNYGYTF. CDR3 DNA sequence: TGTGCCAGCGGCTATGACCGAAACTATGGCTACACCTTC.

The chain is built from TRBV7-9 and TRBJ1-4; D gene ambiguous. The CDR3 spans 12 residues. Trimming removed 5 bases at V and 6 bases at J, with 7 bases between. Germline CDR1 reads SEHNR; CDR2 reads FQNEAQ (reference sequence). The CDR3 DNA is TGTGCCAGCAGCCCCCTGGATGAAAAACTGTTTTTT. Protein sequence: CASSPLDEKLFF. Looking up the rest from reference TRBV7-9 and TRBJ1-4 gives the full variable domain: DTGVSQNPRHKITKRGQNVTFRCDPISEHNRLYWYRQTLGQGPEFLTYFQNEAQLEKSRLLSDRFSAERPKGSFSTLEIQRTEQGDSAMYLCASSPLDEKLFFGSGTQLSVL.

The chain links TRBV5-6 to TRBJ2-5, with D tentatively TRBD2 (5 bases). The germline V gene has CDR1 SGHDT and CDR2 YYEEEE. CDR3 size: 14 residues. The ends were cut back, 2 bases at V and 1 base at J, with 9 bases in the middle. The CDR3 region has the DNA TGTGCCAGCAGCTTTGCGGGTCGCCAAGAGACCCAGTACTTC. Translating gives CASSFAGRQETQYF.

V gene TRBV12-5 combines with J gene TRBJ1-5, with D tentatively TRBD1 (5 bases). The CDR3 length is 14 residues. V lost 6 bases, J lost 1 base, and 10 bases lay in between. CDR1 and CDR2 from the germline V gene are LGHNT and FRNRAP. The CDR3 coding sequence is TGTGCTAGTGGCCTGGGACTGAGCAATCAGCCCCAGCATTTT. This translates into CASGLGLSNQPQHF.

The rearrangement joins TRBV24-1 to TRBJ2-2; the D call may be TRBD1 or TRBD2 (5 bases each). The CDR3 has 14 residues. Germline V CDR1 and CDR2: KGHDR, SFDVKD. The V gene lost 9 bases and the J gene lost 0 bases, with 10 bases spanning the gap. CDR3 sequence (DNA): TGTGCCACCGGGACGGACGCGAACACCGGGGAGCTGTTTTTT. Translating gives CATGTDANTGELFF.

The genes are TRBV20-1 and TRBJ2-3; D might be TRBD2 (7 bases). The CDR3 totals 13 residues. From germline, CDR1 is DFQATT and CDR2 SNEGSKA (reference sequence). Trimming took 5 bases from V and 6 from J, leaving 15 bases between them. The CDR3 coding sequence is TGCAGTGCTTTAGGGGGGGTTGGGGATACGCAGTATTTT. This gives the protein CSALGGVGDTQYF.

CDR3 bases: TGTGCCAGCAGTTACTCCGGGGTTAGTAACTATGGCTACACCTTC. It yields the protein CASSYSGVSNYGYTF. This chain uses TRBV6-5 with TRBJ1-2; D gene uncertain. The CDR3 extends over 15 amino acids. V dropped 0 bases and J dropped 1 base, with 9 bases sitting between them. Germline V CDR1 and CDR2: MNHEY, SVGAGI.

V gene TRBV7-9 combines with J gene TRBJ1-2, with 8 bases aligning to TRBD1. V lost 5 bases and J lost 6; bases outside the gene matches: 8. CDR1 and CDR2 (germline): SEHNR, FQNEAQ (reference sequence). This CDR3 comprises 14 residues. CDR3 coding DNA: TGTGCCAGCAGCCTCCAGACAGGGGAACATGGCTACACCTTC. Amino acids: CASSLQTGEHGYTF.

This clonotype was counted between two and nine times. J is TRBJ2-2 and V is TRBV6-1; 9 bases agree with TRBD1. Unmatched junction bases numbered 7, after V lost 6 bases and J lost 5 bases. CDR1 is MNHNS, CDR2 SASEGT, per germline. This CDR3 comprises 15 residues. The CDR3 spells CASRETGGLTGELFF. CDR3 DNA sequence: TGTGCCAGCAGAGAGACAGGGGGTCTAACCGGGGAGCTGTTTTTT.

The chain joins TRBV6-1 to TRBJ1-1, with 9 bases fitting TRBD1. V shed 5 bases, J shed 4 bases, and the junction held 8 bases outside the gene matches. Germline lookup yields CDR1 MNHNS and CDR2 SASEGT. The CDR3 runs 15 residues. CDR3 region: CASSRWDRVGTEAFF. The CDR3 DNA is TGTGCCAGCAGTCGATGGGACAGGGTGGGCACTGAAGCTTTCTTT.

This rearrangement joins TRBV7-3 to TRBJ1-6, with D perhaps TRBD1 (5 bases). Germline V lookup: CDR1 SGHTA, CDR2 FQGTGA. The germline V and J ends were trimmed by 1 base and 7 bases, with 11 bases remaining between them. The CDR3 spans 15 residues. The CDR3 coding sequence is TGTGCCAGCAGCTTAAGCCAGGGTGGAAATTCACCCCTCCACTTT. Protein sequence: CASSLSQGGNSPLHF.

This chain links TRBV5-1 with TRBJ2-7; perhaps D is TRBD1 or TRBD2 (5 bases each). The length of the CDR3 is 13 residues. The V end lost 0 bases, the J end lost 11 bases, and 15 bases lay between the germline ends. Per the germline V gene, CDR1 is SGHRS and CDR2 is YFSETQ. The CDR3 DNA sequence: TGCGCCAGCAGCTTGGAAGGGACCCTAGTTAAGTACTTC. It is translated as CASSLEGTLVKYF.

This clonotype has more than one count but fewer than ten. The rearrangement links TRBV20-1 to TRBJ2-7; D is perhaps TRBD2 (6 bases). Trimming removed 0 bases at V and 0 bases at J, with 12 bases between. The CDR3 has 15 amino acids. Looked up from germline, CDR1 is DFQATT and CDR2 is SNEGSKA (reference sequence). The CDR3 coding sequence is TGCAGTGCTAGAGATGGGGCGGGAAGCTCCTACGAGCAGTACTTC. Translating it yields CSARDGAGSSYEQYF.

The chain couples TRBV6-5 to TRBJ1-1; D is unclear. The germline gives CDR1 MNHEY, CDR2 SVGAGI. V shed 3 bases and J shed 4 bases, with 9 bases lying between them. The CDR3 is 13 amino acids. The CDR3: CASSYTVGTEAFF. Written as DNA, the CDR3 is TGTGCCAGCAGTTATACGGTGGGCACTGAAGCTTTCTTT.

The chain couples TRBV24-1 to TRBJ2-6; 9 positions agree with TRBD1. Looked up from germline, CDR1 is KGHDR and CDR2 is SFDVKD. With 5 bases clipped from V and 1 base from J, the junction kept 8 bases outside the gene matches. The CDR3 has 18 amino acids. The CDR3 region has the DNA TGTGCCACCAGTGTCGCACAGGGGGCTGGTTCTGGGGCCAACGTCCTGACTTTC. This encodes CATSVAQGAGSGANVLTF.

J is TRBJ2-1 and V is TRBV20-1; the match to TRBD2 covers 14 bases. Trimming at V came to 1 base and at J to 5 bases, leaving 13 bases not matched to a gene. Germline CDR1 reads DFQATT; CDR2 reads SNEGSKA (reference sequence). The CDR3 is made up of 19 amino acids. As DNA, the CDR3 is TGCAGTGCTAGAGGCCTACCGGGACTAGCGGGAGTTCGGGACAATGAGCAGTTCTTC. It specifies CSARGLPGLAGVRDNEQFF.

The chain joins TRBV7-2 to TRBJ2-1, with 8 bases matching TRBD2. V lost 2 bases to trimming and J lost 3 bases; unmatched junction nucleotides: 3. This CDR3 has 15 residues. The V gene's germline CDR1 is SGHTA and CDR2 FQGNSA. The CDR3 sequence: CASSLSSGVYNEQFF. DNA of the CDR3: TGTGCCAGCAGCTTAAGTAGCGGGGTCTACAATGAGCAGTTCTTC.

The chain uses TRBV6-2 or TRBV6-3 and TRBJ2-6; D unresolved. This CDR3 contains 15 residues. Trimming stripped 5 bases from V and 4 bases from J, with 12 bases between. From germline, CDR1 is MNHEY and CDR2 SVGEGT. This chain's CDR3 is CASSIRVSGANVLTF. CDR3 bases: TGTGCCAGCAGTATCCGGGTATCAGGGGCCAACGTCCTGACTTTC.

V usage is TRBV7-2 and J usage is TRBJ2-2, with 7 bases lining up with TRBD1. Germline CDR1 reads SGHTA; CDR2 reads FQGNSA. The CDR3 is 15 residues long. Trimming at V came to 5 bases and at J to 2 bases, leaving 5 bases not matched to a gene. CDR3 sequence reads: CASSNRTGNTGELFF. CDR3 nucleotide sequence: TGTGCCAGCAGCAACCGGACAGGAAACACCGGGGAGCTGTTTTTT.